The 14 T cell receptor beta chains below come from one sample, sequenced in a study of blood T cell repertoires in COVID-19. TCRdb keeps only in-frame clones here, not all; method: immunoSEQ multiplex PCR. The sample consists of under 300,000 clones, around 86% of them appearing once. Source material: peripheral blood. Receptors were obtained from a woman in her thirties or forties who had recovered from COVID-19.

This chain uses TRBV5-5 with TRBJ1-1, with 7 bases fitting TRBD1. Germline values: CDR1 SGHKS, CDR2 YYEKEE (reference sequence). The J segment lost 6 bases and the V segment lost 2 bases, leaving 7 bases of the junction unmatched. The CDR3 consists of 14 residues. CDR3 residues: CASSFVRGAPEAFF. The CDR3, as DNA: TGTGCCAGCAGCTTTGTCAGGGGGGCTCCTGAAGCTTTCTTT.

The rearrangement links TRBV28 to TRBJ2-3; 10 positions agree with TRBD2. This CDR3 contains 14 residues. CDR1 is MDHEN and CDR2 is SYDVKM in the germline V gene. V lost 6 bases and J lost 6; bases outside the gene matches: 6. The CDR3 sequence: CASSPSGRRDTQYF. In DNA, the CDR3 is TGTGCCAGCAGCCCTAGCGGGAGAAGGGATACGCAGTATTTT.

The chain has TRBV3-1 (or the pseudogene TRBV3-2) and TRBJ2-7; 9 nucleotides match TRBD2. From germline, CDR1 is LGHDT and CDR2 YNNKEL (reference sequence). This CDR3 has 14 residues. The trim removed 8 bases at V and 6 bases at J, leaving 11 bases unmatched. This CDR3 is CASAYSGSGGEQYF. In DNA, the CDR3 is TGTGCCAGCGCTTATAGCGGGAGTGGAGGCGAGCAGTACTTC.

This clone appeared once. V gene TRBV5-1 combines with J gene TRBJ1-1; tentatively, D is TRBD1 (6 bases). Deletions cut 0 bases from V and 0 bases from J, with 15 bases between. Germline CDR1 SGHRS, CDR2 YFSETQ. CDR3 length equals 17 residues. DNA for the CDR3: TGCGCCAGCAGCTTGGGACAGGCCGATTTCATGAACACTGAAGCTTTCTTT. Translated, it gives CASSLGQADFMNTEAFF.

The V call is TRBV19, the J call TRBJ1-2, with D unresolved. CDR3 length: 12 residues. Trimming stripped 5 bases from V and 6 bases from J, with 10 bases between. CDR1 and CDR2 (germline): LNHDA, SQIVND (reference sequence). The CDR3 DNA is TGTGCCAGTAGTCCACAGAGTCATGGCTACACCTTC. Translating gives CASSPQSHGYTF.

The J gene is TRBJ2-1, the V gene TRBV5-1, with TRBD2 matching over 7 bases. The V segment lost 4 bases and the J segment 10 bases; nucleotides outside the gene matches: 5. This CDR3 comprises 12 residues. Germline V gene sequence: CDR1 SGHRS, CDR2 YFSETQ. CDR3 sequence reads: CASSRAGSEQFF. CDR3 bases: TGCGCCAGCAGCCGAGCGGGATCCGAGCAGTTCTTC.

The chain has TRBV3-1 (or the pseudogene TRBV3-2) and TRBJ2-7; 8 nucleotides agree with TRBD2. The CDR3 has 17 residues. Germline V gene sequence: CDR1 LGHDT, CDR2 YNNKEL (reference sequence). V lost 0 bases and J lost 1; bases outside the gene matches: 8. The CDR3 reads CASSQDQFSGTSYEQYF. The CDR3 DNA sequence: TGTGCCAGCAGCCAAGATCAGTTTAGCGGGACTTCCTACGAGCAGTACTTC.

The chain is built from TRBV4-2 and TRBJ2-6; a weak D match, TRBD2 (6 bases). The V end was cut by 0 bases, the J end by 0 bases, with 12 bases between. In germline, CDR1 is LGHNA, CDR2 YNFKEQ. The CDR3 runs to 18 residues. The CDR3 DNA reads as TGTGCCAGCAGCCAAGATCTAGCGACAAGCTCTGGGGCCAACGTCCTGACTTTC. It encodes CASSQDLATSSGANVLTF.

The V gene is TRBV13, the J gene TRBJ2-7; TRBD1 is a possible D gene (5 bases). Per germline, CDR1 PRHDT and CDR2 FYEKMQ (reference sequence). V lost 1 base, J lost 3 bases, and 7 bases lay in between. The CDR3 consists of 13 residues. The DNA for the CDR3 is TGTGCCAGCAGCTTAGTAGGGGTCTACGAGCAGTACTTC. Translation gives CASSLVGVYEQYF.

V and J are TRBV5-1 and TRBJ2-7; D unclear. Germline CDR1 SGHRS, CDR2 YFSETQ. The CDR3 runs to 13 residues. V was trimmed by 0 bases and J by 2 bases, leaving 6 bases between them. CDR3 sequence reads: CASSLASPYEQYF. CDR3 bases: TGCGCCAGCAGCTTGGCGTCCCCCTACGAGCAGTACTTC.

Here the CDR3 reads CASSGYRGDNYGYTF. In nucleotides, the CDR3 is TGTGCCAGCAGTGGCTACAGGGGGGACAACTATGGCTACACCTTC. The chain employs TRBV27 and TRBJ1-2, with 8 bases fitting TRBD1. The V and J ends lost 5 bases and 2 bases, in that order; junction bases with no gene match: 7. CDR1 is MNHEY, CDR2 SMNVEV, per germline (reference sequence). CDR3 length: 15 amino acids.

This clone was recorded once. The chain couples TRBV19 to TRBJ1-5; D is possibly TRBD1 (5 bases). The CDR3 loop spans 13 amino acids. The germline gives CDR1 LNHDA, CDR2 SQIVND (reference sequence). Trimming removed 4 bases at V and 7 bases at J, with 11 bases between. In DNA, the CDR3 is TGTGCCAGTAGTACTCTTCCAGGGCAGCCCCAGCATTTT. Its translation is CASSTLPGQPQHF.

This chain uses TRBV19 with TRBJ2-5, with D unclear. The V and J ends lost 5 bases and 2 bases respectively, with 15 bases between them. Germline CDR1 and CDR2: LNHDA and SQIVND (reference sequence). The CDR3 length is 15 residues. CDR3 bases: TGTGCCAGTAGTCACGGGTACCCCGTTCAAGAGACCCAGTACTTC. As protein: CASSHGYPVQETQYF.

This clone has more than one count but fewer than ten. CDR3 amino acids: CATSTYGTSGYTGELFF. CDR3 in DNA: TGTGCCACCAGCACGTACGGGACTAGCGGATACACCGGGGAGCTGTTTTTT. This rearrangement joins TRBV15 to TRBJ2-2; 11 bases line up with TRBD2. J lost 3 bases, V lost 4 bases, and 7 bases had no gene match. The germline V gene has CDR1 LNHNV and CDR2 YYDKDF (reference sequence). CDR3 size: 17 residues. Full variable domain (missing parts from reference TRBV15 and TRBJ2-2): DAMVIQNPRYQVTQFGKPVTLSCSQTLNHNVMYWYQQKSSQAPKLLFHYYDKDFNNEADTPDNFQSRRPNTSFCFLDIRSPGLGDTAMYLCATSTYGTSGYTGELFFGEGSRLTVL.